Listed below are T cell receptor beta chains from one sample, sequenced in a study of T cells in Graves' hyperthyroidism and ophthalmopathy. In TCRdb, the multiplex PCR reads were re-called with MiXCR into one record per CDR3 protein. The table includes about 840,000 distinct CDR3 sequences, 38% detected once. The source material was blood. All receptors come from a man aged 18-30 years with Graves' hyperthyroidism. The CDR3 runs from the conserved cysteine through the conserved F or W. A D gene is named only where the DNA matches it firmly. Rows may omit the clone size; those that give it use once, few, many or a size class.

TRBJ1-2,TRBV5-1,many,TRBD1,TGCGCCAGCCAGGACAGGGAGGATGGCTACACCTTC,CASQDREDGYTF
TRBJ1-5,TRBV10-3,-,TRBD1,TGTGCCATCAGCGTGACAGGGGATAGCAATCAGCCCCAGCATTTT,CAISVTGDSNQPQHF
TRBJ1-5,TRBV10-3,once,TRBD1,TGTGCCATCAGCTCCAGGACAGGGGTAAAGCCCCAGCATTTT,CAISSRTGVKPQHF
TRBJ1-1,TRBV14,-,-,TGTGCCAGCAGCCAAGGTCGCAGGGTTGGAGCTTTCTTT,CASSQGRRVGAFF
TRBJ2-7,TRBV20-1,many,-,TGCAGTGCTCCAATGGTAGAGCAGTACTTC,CSAPMVEQYF
TRBJ1-5,TRBV13,many,-,TGTGCCAGCAGCAGAGGGGGGGGCCAGCCCCAGCATTTT,CASSRGGGQPQHF
TRBJ2-7,TRBV12-3/TRBV12-4,-,TRBD2,TGTGCCAGCAGCTTAAGCGGGGGGGCGAACTACGAGCAGTACTTC,CASSLSGGANYEQYF
TRBJ2-7,TRBV4-2,few,-,TGTGCCAGCAGCCAAGATATGGACTACGAGCAGTACTTC,CASSQDMDYEQYF
TRBJ1-6,TRBV20-1,few,-,TGCAGTGCTAGAGATTGGGGGGGTAACAATTCACCCCTCCACTTT,CSARDWGGNNSPLHF
TRBJ2-7,TRBV20-1,-,TRBD1,TGCAGTGCTAGATACCCGACAGGGCGTACCTACGAGCAGTGCTTC,CSARYPTGRTYEQCF
TRBJ2-2,TRBV10-3,many,TRBD1,TGTGCCATCAGTGAACACAGGGGCGCGAACACCGGGGAGCTGTTTTTT,CAISEHRGANTGELFF
TRBJ1-5,TRBV10-3,-,TRBD1,TGTGCCACCGGGACAGGGGTGGACAGCAATCAGCCCCAGCATTTT,CATGTGVDSNQPQHF
TRBJ1-2,TRBV5-1,-,-,TGCGCCAGCAGCTTGGGGGAGGGCGAGACCTTC,CASSLGEGETF
TRBJ2-2,TRBV9,-,TRBD2,TGTGCCAGCAGCGTAAGCGGGGTCCAGGCCGCCGGGGAGCTGTTTTTT,CASSVSGVQAAGELFF
TRBJ1-5,TRBV19,many,TRBD1,TGTGCCACATCACCGGGACAGGGCCTCAATCAGCCCCAGCATTTT,CATSPGQGLNQPQHF
TRBJ2-5,TRBV7-9,-,-,TGTGCCAGCAGCTCGAGACAACCGTACCAAGAGACCCAGTACTTC,CASSSRQPYQETQYF
TRBJ2-5,TRBV15,many,TRBD1,TGTGCCACCAGCGGGTTACAGGGGGCCTTAGAGACCCAGTACTTC,CATSGLQGALETQYF
TRBJ1-3,TRBV7-6,-,-,TGTGCCAGCAGCCCGACGGTGAACACCATATATTTT,CASSPTVNTIYF
TRBJ2-5,TRBV2,few,-,TGTGCCAGCCCACCCCCGGGGGCCGGGGAGACCCAGTACTTC,CASPPPGAGETQYF
TRBJ2-5,TRBV4-1,few,TRBD2,TGTGCCAGCAGCCAGGAGACTAGCGGGCAAGAGACCCAGTACTTC,CASSQETSGQETQYF
TRBJ2-7,TRBV19,-,-,TGTGCCAGTAGTATGAGTCCGGGGGAGCAGTACTTC,CASSMSPGEQYF
TRBJ2-7,TRBV6-1,-,-,TGTGCCAGCAGTGACCAACCGGGACTCTCCTACGAGCAGTACTTC,CASSDQPGLSYEQYF
TRBJ2-7,TRBV5-6,many,-,TGTGCCAGCAGCTGGCGGACCCACGAGCAGTACTTC,CASSWRTHEQYF
TRBJ2-5,TRBV9,many,-,TGTGCCAGCAGCGCCCCAGGGCGGGAGACCCAGTACTTC,CASSAPGRETQYF
TRBJ2-7,TRBV19,-,-,TGTGCCAGTAGTAGCGGGGCCCTGGGGTACGAGCAGTACTTC,CASSSGALGYEQYF
TRBJ1-5,TRBV2,few,TRBD1,TGTGCCAGCAGCGGACAGGGGGCTAACGGCAATCAGCCCCAGCATTTT,CASSGQGANGNQPQHF